One and the same sample provided the 31 T cell receptor beta chains below, sequenced in a study of post-analysis software for immune sequencing data. Researchers reported that TCR beta cDNA libraries carried unique molecular identifiers. TCRdb reprocessed the PCR reads with MiXCR, giving one entry per CDR3 protein. The data contain hundreds of thousands of distinct CDR3 sequences, around 40% of them singletons. Study results and limitations: TRBV segments more frequent in patients than in controls numbered five and included TRBV5-6, TRBV5-1 and TRBV20-1.

For these receptors, no antigen is known. The source material was blood. These receptors were collected from a girl aged 10 to 17 with multiple sclerosis.

This clonotype has just a few counts. The J gene is TRBJ2-1, the V gene TRBV29-1; 11 positions agree with TRBD2. The J segment lost 8 bases and the V segment lost 3 bases, leaving 6 bases of the junction unmatched. CDR3 length: 14 residues. Looked up from germline, CDR1 is SQVTM and CDR2 is ANQGSEA. The CDR3 region is CSVEETSGKYEQFF. In DNA, the CDR3 is TGCAGCGTTGAGGAGACTAGCGGGAAGTATGAGCAGTTCTTC.

The rearrangement uses TRBV24-1 and TRBJ2-7; tentative D call: TRBD1 (7 bases). Germline CDR1 KGHDR, CDR2 SFDVKD. V dropped 7 bases and J dropped 0 bases, with 18 bases sitting between them. The CDR3 totals 16 residues. This chain's CDR3 is CATRLTAGQSSYEQYF. CDR3 nucleotide sequence: TGTGCCACCAGACTAACGGCGGGACAGAGCTCCTACGAGCAGTACTTC.

The chain employs TRBV3-1 and TRBJ1-4; D remains unclear. Trimming removed 3 bases at V and 6 bases at J, with 8 bases between. The CDR3 totals 13 residues. Per germline, CDR1 LGHDT and CDR2 YNNKEL (reference sequence). The chain's CDR3 is CASSHLGDEKLFF. CDR3 sequence (DNA): TGTGCCAGCAGCCACCTGGGAGATGAAAAACTGTTTTTT.

The rearrangement links TRBV9 to TRBJ2-5, with D perhaps being TRBD1 or TRBD2 (5 bases each). This CDR3 spans 15 amino acids. The V end lost 1 base, the J end lost 0 bases, and 10 bases lay between the germline ends. Looked up from germline, CDR1 is SGDLS and CDR2 is YYNGEE. The CDR3 region is CASSVLRGYQETQYF. The CDR3 DNA reads TGTGCCAGCAGCGTATTGAGGGGCTACCAAGAGACCCAGTACTTC.

In its sample, this clonotype was seen a few times. The chain has TRBV7-3 and TRBJ1-2, with D maybe TRBD1 (5 bases). The V and J ends lost 1 base and 5 bases respectively, with 8 bases between them. The CDR3 consists of 13 residues. Germline CDR1 SGHTA, CDR2 FQGTGA. The CDR3 sequence: CASSLMGEYGYTF. CDR3 sequence (DNA): TGTGCCAGCAGCTTAATGGGGGAGTATGGCTACACCTTC.

This clonotype was observed once. V usage is TRBV27 and J usage is TRBJ2-4; D is unresolved. The DNA end is more similar to TRBJ2-7, so the J call may be wrong. Germline V gene data show CDR1 as MNHEY and CDR2 as SMNVEV (reference sequence). CDR3 length: 14 amino acids. The CDR3 loop is CASSFEGRNYEQYF. CDR3 nucleotide sequence: TGTGCCAGCAGTTTTGAAGGGCGTAACTACGAGCAGTACTTC.

The chain recombines TRBV10-3 with TRBJ2-3; no clear D. The germline CDR1 and CDR2 sequences are ENHRY and SYGVKD. Deletions cut 0 bases from V and 2 bases from J, with 6 bases between. CDR3 length equals 14 residues. CDR3 nucleotides: TGTGCCATCAGTGAGTCGTACCCCACAGATACGCAGTATTTT. As protein: CAISESYPTDTQYF.

This clonotype was seen a handful of times. The chain recombines TRBV20-1 with TRBJ1-5, with D possibly being TRBD1 (6 bases). Germline assignment: CDR1 DFQATT and CDR2 SNEGSKA (reference sequence). The CDR3 is 15 residues long. Trimming shortened V by 6 bases and J by 6 bases, and 21 bases separated the two germline ends. The DNA for the CDR3 is TGCAGTGCCCACGGGGGGGCTGGCGGTACTCAGCCCCAGCATTTT. It specifies CSAHGGAGGTQPQHF.

The J gene is TRBJ1-1, the V gene TRBV27; D possibly corresponds to TRBD1 (5 bases). V was trimmed by 0 bases and J by 8 bases, leaving 13 bases between them. Germline V CDR1 and CDR2: MNHEY, SMNVEV (reference sequence). This CDR3 contains 14 residues. The CDR3 here is CASSLSGLRTEAFF. The CDR3 DNA is TGTGCCAGCAGTTTATCGGGACTGCGCACCGAAGCTTTCTTT.

V is TRBV5-1 and J is TRBJ2-2; D tentatively fits TRBD1 or TRBD2 (5 bases each). V lost 0 bases and J lost 2, with 14 bases in between. CDR3 size: 17 residues. Germline-derived CDR1 and CDR2 are SGHRS and YFSETQ. CDR3 amino acids: CASSLERGRLNTGELFF. DNA for the CDR3: TGCGCCAGCAGCTTGGAGAGGGGACGGCTAAACACCGGGGAGCTGTTTTTT.

The rearrangement links TRBV29-1 to TRBJ2-1; 9 bases match TRBD1. Trimming removed 5 bases from V and 6 bases from J; junction bases left unmatched: 8. CDR1 is SQVTM and CDR2 is ANQGSEA in the germline V gene. The CDR3 totals 14 residues. This CDR3 is CSVQAGQGSNEQFF. Here the CDR3 DNA reads TGCAGCGTTCAGGCTGGACAGGGGAGCAATGAGCAGTTCTTC.

This clonotype was seen a handful of times. The chain is built from TRBV28 and TRBJ2-7, with D perhaps matching TRBD2 (5 bases). The CDR3 spans 16 residues. The germline V and J ends were trimmed by 5 bases and 2 bases, with 19 bases remaining between them. Germline-derived CDR1 and CDR2 are MDHEN and SYDVKM. The CDR3 coding sequence is TGTGCCAGCAGTCCACCTGGGGTAGCGCGGACCTACGAGCAGTACTTC. As protein: CASSPPGVARTYEQYF.

The genes are TRBV3-1 and TRBJ2-2; TRBD2 might be the D (5 bases). The CDR3 length is 14 residues. Germline V gene data show CDR1 as LGHDT and CDR2 as YNNKEL (reference sequence). V gave up 4 bases and J gave up 3 bases, with 9 bases separating them. DNA of the CDR3: TGTGCCAGCAGCCCCGGGATACACACCGGGGAGCTGTTTTTT. This gives the protein CASSPGIHTGELFF.

The chain links TRBV6-6 to TRBJ1-4; D ambiguous. Trimming shortened V by 6 bases and J by 14 bases, and 16 bases separated the two germline ends. This CDR3 has 12 residues. The germline V gene encodes CDR1 MNHNY and CDR2 SVGAGI (reference sequence). CDR3 sequence: CASSLEAGRLFF. The DNA of the CDR3 is TGTGCCAGCAGCCTCGAGGCCGGGAGGCTGTTTTTT.

This clonotype turned up a few times. The V and J genes are TRBV4-2 and TRBJ2-3, with D perhaps given as TRBD1 or TRBD2 (6 bases each). Trimming removed 1 base at V and 1 base at J, with 12 bases between. The CDR3 has 16 amino acids. CDR1 and CDR2 from the germline V gene are LGHNA and YNFKEQ. The CDR3 nucleotides are TGTGCCAGCAGCCAAGGTATAGGGGGGCGCACAGATACGCAGTATTTT. Residues: CASSQGIGGRTDTQYF.

The chain couples TRBV7-2 to TRBJ1-5; D ambiguous. The CDR3 totals 14 residues. Trimming left V 3 bases short and J 1 base short, with 7 bases between. CDR1 is SGHTA, CDR2 FQGNSA, per germline. The CDR3 protein is CASSFSRSNQPQHF. CDR3 nucleotides: TGTGCCAGCAGCTTTTCAAGAAGCAATCAGCCCCAGCATTTT.

This clonotype was detected only a few times. The chain uses TRBV24-1 and TRBJ2-5; TRBD1 or TRBD2 may be the D gene (5 bases each). The end of the DNA is better explained by TRBJ2-7, so the J call may be wrong. The CDR3 is 13 residues long. CDR1 and CDR2 (germline): KGHDR, SFDVKD. The CDR3 sequence: CATSITGTSEQYF. CDR3 nucleotides: TGTGCCACCAGTATAACCGGGACGAGCGAGCAGTACTTC.

This clonotype showed up just a few times. The J gene is TRBJ2-5, the V gene TRBV7-2; 12 positions agree with TRBD1. The J call is in doubt because the DNA end fits TRBJ2-7 better. Germline CDR1 and CDR2: SGHTA and FQGNSA. This CDR3 is 15 amino acids long. In DNA form, the CDR3 reads TGTACCAGCAGCCCCGGCCGGGACAGGGGGCTCGAGCAGTACTTC. Its protein product is CTSSPGRDRGLEQYF.

V usage is TRBV7-3 and J usage is TRBJ2-3; D might be TRBD1 or TRBD2, each matching 5 bases. Germline CDR1 SGHTA, CDR2 FQGTGA. The CDR3 contains 14 residues. The ends were cut back, 3 bases at V and 4 bases at J, with 11 bases in the middle. In DNA form, the CDR3 reads TGTGCCAGCAGCTTCCCTACGGGGCCAGATACGCAGTATTTT. It codes for CASSFPTGPDTQYF.

The chain joins TRBV4-1 to TRBJ2-1, with D hard to call. The CDR3 runs to 17 residues. The V and J ends lost 2 bases and 7 bases respectively, with 21 bases between them. Germline-derived CDR1 and CDR2 are MGHRA and YSYEKL. The CDR3 DNA is TGCGCCAGCAGCCAATCCCCGCTACGCGACCGGGCGAATGAGCAGTTCTTC. Protein: CASSQSPLRDRANEQFF.

The chain combines TRBV6-1 with TRBJ2-1; 8 bases are a match to TRBD2. V gave up 2 bases and J gave up 8 bases; unmatched junction bases: 11. CDR1 MNHNS and CDR2 SASEGT come from the germline V gene. The length of the CDR3 is 16 residues. CDR3 DNA sequence: TGTGCCAGCAGTGAAAGACGAGCGGGAGATGGGGATGAGCAGTTCTTC. This sequence encodes CASSERRAGDGDEQFF.

A word on this clonotype: This may be a read error, as it is one base from a much larger clone. This chain joins TRBV7-3 and TRBJ2-1, with TRBD2 matching 9 bases. This CDR3 contains 14 residues. CDR1 is SGHTA and CDR2 is FQGTGA in the germline V gene. V lost 5 bases to trimming and J lost 8 bases; unmatched junction nucleotides: 7. The CDR3 coding sequence is TGTGCCAGCAGCCGAGCGGGAGGAATCGATGAGCAGTTCTTC. Translation: CASSRAGGIDEQFF.

This chain connects TRBV29-1 to TRBJ2-7, with TRBD2 matching over 15 bases. V dropped 6 bases and J dropped 3; count of bases not matched to a gene: 3. CDR3 size: 14 residues. Germline V gene lookup returns CDR1 SQVTM and CDR2 ANQGSEA. CDR3 bases: TGCAGCGTCTCGGGACTAGCGGGAGGCTACGAGCAGTACTTC. Its translation: CSVSGLAGGYEQYF.

The rearrangement joins TRBV9 to TRBJ2-7; 9 bases are a match to TRBD1. The V gene end was trimmed by 4 bases and the J gene end by 6 bases; junction bases not matched to a gene: 5. CDR1 is SGDLS and CDR2 is YYNGEE in the germline V gene. The CDR3 sequence is 13 residues long. As DNA, the CDR3 is TGTGCCAGCAGCCCCAGGACAGGGGTCGAGCAGTACTTC. Its protein is CASSPRTGVEQYF.

The table lists this clonotype with a few counts. This chain joins TRBV20-1 and TRBJ2-3; 9 positions match TRBD2. The CDR3 has 16 amino acids. V lost 1 base to trimming and J lost 2 bases; unmatched junction nucleotides: 7. Germline V gene lookup returns CDR1 DFQATT and CDR2 SNEGSKA (reference sequence). The CDR3 DNA reads TGCAGTGCTAGAGGCCCGACTAGCGGTTACACAGATACGCAGTATTTT. Translating gives CSARGPTSGYTDTQYF.

V usage is TRBV4-1 and J usage is TRBJ2-1, with TRBD1 identical over 10 bases. This CDR3 has 14 amino acids. The V and J ends lost 5 bases and 12 bases, in that order; junction bases with no gene match: 10. Germline lookup yields CDR1 MGHRA and CDR2 YSYEKL. The CDR3 DNA sequence: TGCGCCAGCAGCGCCCGACAGGGGGCCTATCTGCAGTTCTTC. Translation: CASSARQGAYLQFF.

The chain employs TRBV6-5 and TRBJ2-1; D gene uncertain. Germline assignment: CDR1 MNHEY and CDR2 SVGAGI. V was shortened by 8 bases and J by 15 bases, with 23 bases between the two germline ends. The CDR3 is 13 amino acids. The CDR3 DNA is TGTGCCAGCTCGGTGATGGGCGGCCTTCCCCTGTTCTTC. This gives the protein CASSVMGGLPLFF.

A few counts support this clonotype. The J gene is TRBJ2-1, the V gene TRBV29-1, with 7 nucleotides matching TRBD1. The CDR3 is 17 amino acids. CDR1 and CDR2 (germline): SQVTM, ANQGSEA. The V and J ends lost 0 bases and 4 bases, in that order; junction bases with no gene match: 12. The CDR3 loop reads CSVEEWENQGDYNEQFF. The CDR3, as DNA: TGCAGCGTTGAAGAGTGGGAGAATCAGGGGGATTACAATGAGCAGTTCTTC.

This clonotype was observed a handful of times. The CDR3 sequence: CASGFSSAAGGYTF. The CDR3 DNA sequence: TGTGCTAGTGGTTTCTCCAGCGCGGCCGGAGGCTACACCTTC. V gene TRBV12-5 combines with J gene TRBJ1-2; unclear D gene. CDR3 size: 14 residues. Germline values: CDR1 LGHNT, CDR2 FRNRAP. V lost 3 bases to trimming and J lost 8 bases, with 16 bases between them.

CDR3 protein: CSVGTSFPGELFF. In DNA form, the CDR3 reads TGCAGCGTTGGGACTAGCTTCCCCGGGGAGCTGTTTTTT. V gene TRBV29-1 combines with J gene TRBJ2-2; 8 bases fit TRBD2. After removal of 4 bases from V and 6 bases from J, the junction contained 4 bases not matched to a gene. The CDR3 extends over 13 amino acids. Germline CDR1 SQVTM, CDR2 ANQGSEA.

The chain couples TRBV6-6 to TRBJ2-7; 7 bases align to TRBD1. Trimming removed 5 bases from V and 5 bases from J; junction bases left unmatched: 6. CDR3 length: 13 amino acids. CDR1 and CDR2 (germline): MNHNY, SVGAGI (reference sequence). CDR3 bases: TGTGCCAGCAGTACCACAGGGGCCAACGAGCAGTACTTC. This encodes CASSTTGANEQYF.